A selection of T cell receptor beta chains follows, all from one sample in a study of cytomegalovirus exposure and HLA in healthy donors. Method: immunoSEQ multiplex PCR; TCRdb's copy keeps in-frame clones and lacks some. The sample lists some 100,000 clones; roughly 74% were seen once. Input material: PBMCs. All receptors derive from a young woman in good health and CMV-seropositive. The CDR3 runs from the conserved cysteine through the conserved F or W. The listing skips clone size in some rows; elsewhere it reads once, few, many or a size class.

v_call,j_call,clone_size,cdr3_aa
TRBV4-3,TRBJ2-7,few,CASSQVLGQGGNEQYF
TRBV6-1,TRBJ2-3,few,CASSVVAGRTDTQYF
TRBV23-1,TRBJ2-7,.,CASSQWGTGGYEQYF
TRBV5-1,TRBJ2-7,.,CASSIRQGTYEQYF
TRBV29-1,TRBJ2-1,once,CSVSDRGYYNGQFF
TRBV5-1,TRBJ2-4,.,CASSLTPGENIQYF
TRBV5-1,TRBJ2-5,.,CASTGDGQETQYF
TRBV9,TRBJ1-2,.,CASSLMGGGGGGYTF
TRBV20-1,TRBJ1-1,.,CSKGANTEAFF
TRBV19,TRBJ1-2,once,CASSPQAQGAGYGYTF
TRBV7-6,TRBJ2-7,.,CASSLAGSTSYEQYF
TRBV12-2,TRBJ2-5,.,CASRSRLAGERETQYF
TRBV5-4,TRBJ2-7,.,CASSLAPGTGAYEQYF
TRBV18,TRBJ2-1,.,CASSPGTGGNEQFF
TRBV6-5,TRBJ2-7,.,CASSYSSAGTYEQYF
TRBV11-1,TRBJ1-2,few,CASSLTPTGGGYGYTF
TRBV2,TRBJ2-1,.,CASNRLAGGNNEQFF
TRBV4-3,TRBJ1-1,few,CASSQGRDLMNTEAFF
TRBV10-2,TRBJ1-1,few,CASSRYSRGKGNTEAFF
TRBV6-4,TRBJ2-3,.,CASSSTGGGTDTQYF
TRBV4-3,TRBJ2-2,.,CASSQEAPAGGNTGELFF
TRBV28,TRBJ1-2,few,CASSPSRVDYVYTF
TRBV7-9,TRBJ2-7,.,CASSSLGGDRGAYEQYF